Listed below are T cell receptor beta chains from one sample, sequenced in a study of control samples from healthy donors and cancer patients. The protocol was immunoSEQ multiplex PCR, while the TCRdb copy is restricted to in-frame clones and leaves out a portion. In the table there are tens of thousands of clones, 88% of which are singletons. Sequencing input: PBMCs. These receptors were obtained from a man aged 45-65 years with head and neck cancer. The CDR3 runs from the conserved cysteine through the conserved F or W. The D gene is left open where the match is weak. The listing skips clone size in some rows; elsewhere it reads once, few, many or a size class.

D	J	size	V	DNA	CDR3
-	TRBJ1-1	-	TRBV19	TGTGCCAGTAGTATTATGGAGTCCCATGGAGCTTTCTTT	CASSIMESHGAFF
-	TRBJ2-5	-	TRBV19	TGTGCCAGTAGTATTGGACGGGAGACCCAGTACTTC	CASSIGRETQYF
-	TRBJ1-1	-	TRBV7-2	TGTGCCAGCAGCACCCAAAACACTGAAGCTTTCTTT	CASSTQNTEAFF
-	TRBJ2-2	-	TRBV27	TGTGCCAGCAGTTTACGCCGGACAGTCACCGGGGAGCTGTTTTTT	CASSLRRTVTGELFF
-	TRBJ1-1	-	TRBV6-6	TGTGCCAGCAGCCCACGGTGGACTGAAGCTTTCTTT	CASSPRWTEAFF
-	TRBJ2-7	-	TRBV7-8	TGTGCCAGCAGCCCAGAGTCGTCTCAGTACTACGAGCAGTACTTC	CASSPESSQYYEQYF
-	TRBJ1-1	-	TRBV3-1/TRBV3-2	TGTGCCAGCAGCCCCGCGGACCTGAACACTGAAGCTTTCTTT	CASSPADLNTEAFF
-	TRBJ2-1	-	TRBV7-6	TGTGCCAGCAGCTTAGAGACAATCAGTGAGCAGTTCTTC	CASSLETISEQFF
-	TRBJ2-5	-	TRBV5-6	TGTGCCAGCAGCTTGGATCGTCAGGGCGGGACCCAGTACTTC	CASSLDRQGGTQYF
TRBD2	TRBJ2-7	once	TRBV2	TGTGCCAGCACCGAACTAGCGCGGGAGCAGTACTTC	CASTELAREQYF
-	TRBJ2-7	-	TRBV30	TGTGCCTGGAAGCACCCCCTTGGGGAGCAGTACTTC	CAWKHPLGEQYF
TRBD2	TRBJ2-3	-	TRBV19	TGTGCCAGTAGTAGGGGGGGGAGCACAGATACGCAGTATTTT	CASSRGGSTDTQYF
-	TRBJ2-2	-	TRBV7-2	TGTGCCAGCAGCGGAGGGGGAGCCGGGGAGCTGTTTTTT	CASSGGGAGELFF
-	TRBJ1-5	once	TRBV28	TGTGCCAGCAGTCCCCCTTTGGGATCTTATAGCAATCAGCCCCAGCATTTT	CASSPPLGSYSNQPQHF
-	TRBJ2-2	-	TRBV13	TGTGCCAGCAGCTTATCCGGGGAGCTGTTTTTT	CASSLSGELFF
TRBD2	TRBJ2-3	-	TRBV4-3	TGCGCCAGCAGCCCCCAGGGGCTAGCGGGGGCCACCACAGATACGCAGTATTTT	CASSPQGLAGATTDTQYF
-	TRBJ2-7	-	TRBV19	TGTGCCAGCCAGTACGGGGTGGGATACGAGCAGTACTTC	CASQYGVGYEQYF
-	TRBJ2-1	-	TRBV7-3	TGTGCCAGCAGCTTAATAGGGTCCTACAATGAGCAGTTCTTC	CASSLIGSYNEQFF
-	TRBJ2-5	-	TRBV5-1	TGCGCCAGCAGCTTGGAGGGGGGACCAACGGAGACCCAGTACTTC	CASSLEGGPTETQYF
-	TRBJ1-3	-	TRBV30	TGTGCCTGGAGTGTACACAGGCTTGGAAACACCATATATTTT	CAWSVHRLGNTIYF
-	TRBJ2-1	-	TRBV4-2	TGTGCCAGCAGCCCAGCCACTATGACGGGGAGCTCCTACAATGAGCAGTTCTTC	CASSPATMTGSSYNEQFF
-	TRBJ2-7	-	TRBV7-2	TGTGCCAGCAGCTTACGCCCGCAGGGAAACTACGAGCAGTACTTC	CASSLRPQGNYEQYF
-	TRBJ2-7	once	TRBV29-1	TGCAGCGTTGAACTGGACTACGAGCAGTACTTC	CSVELDYEQYF
TRBD1	TRBJ1-4	-	TRBV28	TGTGCCAGCAGTTCCCACCGGGACAGGGATGAAAAACTGTTTTTT	CASSSHRDRDEKLFF
-	TRBJ1-1	once	TRBV15	TGTGCCACCAGCCTAACGATCGGACAGACCTGGAACACTGAAGCTTTCTTT	CATSLTIGQTWNTEAFF
-	TRBJ2-7	-	TRBV4-3	TGCGCCAGCAGCCAAGAATTGATGATGGGTGTGGCTGCCTACGAGCAGTACTTC	CASSQELMMGVAAYEQYF
-	TRBJ1-1	-	TRBV19	TGTGCCAGTAGTATGGGACGGTCGAACACTGAAGCTTTCTTT	CASSMGRSNTEAFF
TRBD2	TRBJ2-3	-	TRBV5-1	TGCGCCAGCAGCCCGGGGACTAGCGGGGGGGCCGGGTCAGATACGCAGTATTTT	CASSPGTSGGAGSDTQYF
-	TRBJ2-3	-	TRBV28	TGTGCCAGCGGGGTGGTAGCCAGGGGGGCCACAGATACGCAGTATTTT	CASGVVARGATDTQYF
TRBD1	TRBJ1-2	-	TRBV6-5	TGTGCCAGCAGTATGCCGGGACAGGGCTATGGCTACACCTTC	CASSMPGQGYGYTF
TRBD1	TRBJ1-1	once	TRBV5-1	TGCGCCAGCAGCCCGGGACAGGCAAACACTGAAGCTTTCTTT	CASSPGQANTEAFF
-	TRBJ1-1	-	TRBV28	TGTGCCAGCAAAACGAGTACAAGGGCTTTCTTT	CASKTSTRAFF
TRBD2	TRBJ2-1	-	TRBV10-1	TGCGCCAGCAGTGAGGGGGTAGCGGGGCTGTCAGGGAATGAGCAGTTCTTC	CASSEGVAGLSGNEQFF
TRBD2	TRBJ2-2	-	TRBV7-6	TGTGCCAGCAGTGCGCTAGCGGGGGGGAACACCGGGGAGCTGTTTTTT	CASSALAGGNTGELFF
TRBD2	TRBJ2-1	once	TRBV19	TGTGCCAGTAGTCAAATAGCGGGAGTCTCCTACAATGAGCAGTTCTTC	CASSQIAGVSYNEQFF
TRBD1	TRBJ1-1	-	TRBV30	TGTGCCTGGTCGGGACAGGGGTACACTGAAGCTTTCTTT	CAWSGQGYTEAFF
-	TRBJ2-3	once	TRBV24-1	TGTGCCACCAGTGATCACCTCACAGATACGCAGTATTTT	CATSDHLTDTQYF
-	TRBJ2-4	-	TRBV7-9	TGTGCCAGCAGCCGCAGTGGAGGGGACATCAAAAACATTCAGTACTTC	CASSRSGGDIKNIQYF
-	TRBJ1-5	-	TRBV5-1	TGCGCCAGCAGCCCCGGCGGAGGCGAACCGGGGAATCAGCCCCAGCATTTT	CASSPGGGEPGNQPQHF
-	TRBJ2-1	-	TRBV29-1	TGCAGCGTTGGGCCTGACGTCTATGAGCAGTTCTTC	CSVGPDVYEQFF
TRBD2	TRBJ2-7	-	TRBV3-1/TRBV3-2	TGTGCCAGCAGCCCCCAGCGGGGCACAAGGGCCGAGCAGTACTTC	CASSPQRGTRAEQYF
TRBD2	TRBJ2-5	-	TRBV27	TGTGCCAGCAGTAGCCAGCGGGGGGGCCGGGGAGAGACCCAGTACTTC	CASSSQRGGRGETQYF
-	TRBJ2-7	-	TRBV18	TGTGCCAGCTCACCCGACACCCACCCTTCTGAGCAGTACTTC	CASSPDTHPSEQYF
-	TRBJ2-1	-	TRBV9	TGTGCCAGCAGCGTAGGAAAGGCAGGGAGACACTACAATGAGCAGTTCTTC	CASSVGKAGRHYNEQFF
-	TRBJ2-1	-	TRBV4-1	TGCGCCAGCAGCCAGGGGATAGGTGAGCAGTTCTTC	CASSQGIGEQFF
-	TRBJ1-5	once	TRBV5-8	TGTGCCAGCAGCTTGACAAGGACGGGCAATCAGCCCCAGCATTTT	CASSLTRTGNQPQHF
-	TRBJ2-5	-	TRBV5-5	TGTGCCAGCAGGGAGGAGGGGAAAGGAGAGACCCAGTACTTC	CASREEGKGETQYF
-	TRBJ1-6	-	TRBV19	TGTGCCAGTAGTATCCGGGATAGCTCCTATAATTCACCCCTCCACTTT	CASSIRDSSYNSPLHF